This T cell receptor beta chain was identified in a study of OX40 agonist ivuxolimab in advanced cancers. About the investigation overall: Ivuxolimab was a fully human IgG2 agonistic monoclonal antibody targeting the costimulatory receptor OX40 (CD134). Among the roughly 50 dose-escalation patients, around 20 had hepatocellular carcinoma, 15 or so melanoma, 9 renal cell carcinoma and 9 head and neck cancer. The monotherapy dose-escalation portion (N ≈ 52 patients) of the phase I ivuxolimab trial is reported in the paper. Partial responses were achieved by three dose-escalation patients, of whom one had hepatocellular carcinoma and two had cutaneous melanoma. Intravenous ivuxolimab was administered to patients every 2 weeks at six dose levels: 0.01, 0.1, 0.3, 1.5, 3 and 10 mg/kg. Prior anti-PD-1, anti-PD-L1 or anti-CTLA-4 therapy was permitted, and checkpoint inhibitors had been received by more than 35% of dose-escalation patients. In the dose-escalation cohort, more than 75% of patients were male, and the mean age was approximately 60 years, with a range of about 20 to 90. Peripheral TCRbeta sequencing aimed to test whether ivuxolimab altered TCR sequence diversity and caused clonal T-cell expansion.

Genomic DNA was isolated from the sorted cells so that the TCRbeta CDR3 region could be sequenced. The immunoSEQ Assay was used for sequencing of TCRbeta CDR3 regions. TCRdb retrieved this table from immuneACCESS and kept in-frame rearrangements only. Not all clones are present; in checked studies, unresolved V genes account for under half, and no reason is known for the remainder. The sample data list tens of thousands of clones, and roughly 91% of these were observed just once. The ten largest clones add up to about 28% of the sample. The trial excluded patients who had a history of autoimmune disease or were on systemic immunosuppression. In every dose cohort, peripheral blood was drawn for TCR sequencing at baseline, cycle 4 day 1, and cycle 7 day 1. The samples were taken from a phase I, first-in-human, multicenter, open-label dose-escalation trial of ivuxolimab. Adults with locally advanced or metastatic head and neck squamous cell, hepatocellular, melanoma or renal cell carcinoma were enrolled in the trial. Before TCR sequencing, CD4+ and CD8+ T cells were separately sorted from peripheral blood.

The paper's findings and limits, for the study overall: The antigen specificity of the peripheral T cells that underwent clonal expansion was not determined. After ivuxolimab, expanded clones were on average more numerous among CD8+ T cells than among CD4+ T cells. In the 0.1-3.0 mg/kg groups, partial responders were among the patients with the lowest normalized peripheral clonal expansion, particularly in CD8+ T cells. At doses of 0.1 to 3.0 mg/kg, clonal expansion of both CD4+ and CD8+ blood T cells was observed from baseline to week 6. Low levels of normalized T-cell clonal expansion were also seen in some nonresponding patients.

Details on this clone: The antigen it recognizes is unknown. No base qualities exist here, and no much larger clone lies one base off it.

V loses 2 bases of germline sequence and J loses 2 bases, and the interval between the two ends is 17 bases. Reading the germline V gene gives CDR1 SGHDT and CDR2 YYEEEE. From cysteine to phenylalanine, the CDR3 is 17 amino acids long. The only DNA kept is the CDR3, 51 bases in frame from the first base. This receptor was taken from an adult with an advanced solid tumor such as melanoma, head and neck, liver or kidney cancer. Recombination joined TRBV5-6 with TRBJ1-5, with no confidently assigned D gene. Sequenced material: CD4+ or CD8+ T cells sorted from blood, taken in a trial of the OX40 agonist ivuxolimab. The DNA is TGTGCCAGCAGCTTAAATCCCAGAGTGTTTGGCAATCAGCCCCAGCATTTT. This gives the protein CASSLNPRVFGNQPQHF.